A single T cell receptor (beta chain) is shown here with its context. What it binds is not known. The sample belongs to a study of graft-versus-host responses after intestinal transplantation. V lost 6 bases, J lost 5 bases, and 16 bases lay in between. Germline V lookup: CDR1 MDHEN, CDR2 SYDVKM. This CDR3 contains 14 residues. The assay was immunoSEQ multiplex PCR, and TCRdb's table has in-frame clones only and misses some. This table has fewer than 65,000 clones, about 90% appearing once. Sequencing was performed on unstimulated CD4+ T cells sorted from spleen or lymph node cells, taken before transplant. V usage is TRBV28 and J usage is TRBJ1-2; TRBD1 might be the D (5 bases). The receptor's source is a human donor who was the organ donor for an intestinal transplant. The CDR3 DNA follows: TGTGCCAGCAGGCCACCTCAGGGCATTTATGGCTACACCTTC. It is translated as CASRPPQGIYGYTF.